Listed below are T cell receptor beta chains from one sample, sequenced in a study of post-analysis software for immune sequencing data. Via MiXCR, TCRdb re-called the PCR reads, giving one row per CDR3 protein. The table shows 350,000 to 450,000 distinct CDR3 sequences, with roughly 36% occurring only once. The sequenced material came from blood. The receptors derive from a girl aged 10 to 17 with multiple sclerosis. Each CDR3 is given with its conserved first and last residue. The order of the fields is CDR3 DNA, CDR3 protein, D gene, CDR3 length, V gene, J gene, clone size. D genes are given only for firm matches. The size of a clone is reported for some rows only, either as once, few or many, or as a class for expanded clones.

TGTGCCAGCAGTCAGGGGGGGGGACTTAACTATGGCTACACCTTC,CASSQGGGLNYGYTF,TRBD1,15,TRBV6-5,TRBJ1-2,-
TGTGCCAGCAGCCATCTGCCCAGGGGGTCCTACGAGCAGTACTTC,CASSHLPRGSYEQYF,TRBD1,15,TRBV14,TRBJ2-7,-
TGCGCCAGCAGCTTGGTAGATCCGATCGGAGGCTACACCTTC,CASSLVDPIGGYTF,-,14,TRBV5-1,TRBJ1-2,few
TGTGCCATCAGTGAGTCGAGGGGGACCTATGGCTACACCTTC,CAISESRGTYGYTF,-,14,TRBV10-3,TRBJ1-2,once
TGCAGCGTTCTAAAACAGGGGGAAGAGACCCAGTACTTC,CSVLKQGEETQYF,TRBD1,13,TRBV29-1,TRBJ2-5,many
TGTGCCAGCAGTCATGGCTCCTACGAGCAGTACTTC,CASSHGSYEQYF,-,12,TRBV11-2,TRBJ2-7,few
TGTGCCAGCTCAACAAGTTCGACAGGCCAAGAGACCCAGTACTTC,CASSTSSTGQETQYF,-,15,TRBV18,TRBJ2-5,few
TGTGCCAGCAGCTTGAGGACAGGGGCGTCCACCGGGGAGCTGTTTTTT,CASSLRTGASTGELFF,TRBD1,16,TRBV7-2,TRBJ2-2,-
TGTGCCAGCAGTTTTGGGGCTCAGCCTAATGAAAAACTGTTTTTT,CASSFGAQPNEKLFF,-,15,TRBV28,TRBJ1-4,-
TGCGCCAGCAGCCATGGACAGGGGGCTAACGAGCAGTACTTC,CASSHGQGANEQYF,TRBD1,14,TRBV4-3,TRBJ2-7,few
TGTGCCAGCAGCCAAGTGTCTGAGGGGGAATCTTTCTTT,CASSQVSEGESFF,-,13,TRBV3-1,TRBJ1-1,-
TGTGCCGGCAGTTTATCACAGGTCCTTAACTATGGCTACACCTTC,CAGSLSQVLNYGYTF,-,15,TRBV12-3/TRBV12-4,TRBJ1-2,few
TGTGCCAGCAGGCGGGGGATCCAAGAGACCCAGTACTTC,CASRRGIQETQYF,TRBD2,13,TRBV12-3/TRBV12-4,TRBJ2-5,few
TGTGCCAGCAGCTTTAAGGGCGATTCACCCCTCCACTTT,CASSFKGDSPLHF,-,13,TRBV5-5,TRBJ1-6,many
TGTGCCATCAACGACAGGGACAGCTCCTACGAGCAGTACTTC,CAINDRDSSYEQYF,TRBD1,14,TRBV10-3,TRBJ2-7,many
TGCAGTGCTAGCTGGAAGCCCAAAATATACAATGAGCAGTTCTTC,CSASWKPKIYNEQFF,-,15,TRBV20-1,TRBJ2-1,-
TGTACCAGCAGGTACACTGAAGCTTTCTTT,CTSRYTEAFF,-,10,TRBV3-1,TRBJ1-1,-
TGTGCCAGCAGCCAAGCAACCCGGGACAGGAACTACTGGCCGCCCTACGAGCAGTACTTC,CASSQATRDRNYWPPYEQYF,TRBD1,20,TRBV14,TRBJ2-7,-
TGTGCCAGCAGCGTAGGAGCTTCGTCCACTGAAGCTTTCTTT,CASSVGASSTEAFF,-,14,TRBV9,TRBJ1-1,-
TGCAGTGCTCGGACTATCTCCTACAATGAGCAGTTCTTC,CSARTISYNEQFF,-,13,TRBV20-1,TRBJ2-1,few
TGTGCCAGCAGGGATTTTAATAGCAATCAGCCCCAGCATTTT,CASRDFNSNQPQHF,-,14,TRBV28,TRBJ1-5,-
TGTGCCAGCAGTGATACGGTCAGCATAACCTCCTACGAGCAGTACTTC,CASSDTVSITSYEQYF,-,16,TRBV2,TRBJ2-7,few
TGTGCCAGCAGTCCGCTGGGGACTAGCACAGATACGCAGTATTTT,CASSPLGTSTDTQYF,-,15,TRBV6-2/TRBV6-3,TRBJ2-3,-
TGTGCCAGCTCGAGGACGGTGAACACCGGGGAGCTGTTTTTT,CASSRTVNTGELFF,-,14,TRBV27,TRBJ2-2,-
TGTGCCAGCAGCACCCGACTAGCGGGGGGGAGAGATACGCAGTATTTT,CASSTRLAGGRDTQYF,TRBD2,16,TRBV11-2,TRBJ2-3,few
TGTGCCAGCAGCCTTGGGTCCGTGAAAGAGACCCAGTACTTC,CASSLGSVKETQYF,-,14,TRBV12-3/TRBV12-4,TRBJ2-5,-
TGTGCCAGCAGCCCCCGTGGACTAGCGGCGGATACGCAGTATTTT,CASSPRGLAADTQYF,TRBD2,15,TRBV7-2,TRBJ2-3,few
TGTGCCAGCAGCGTCCCGGAGGGCCCCTATGGCTACACCTTC,CASSVPEGPYGYTF,-,14,TRBV5-6,TRBJ1-2,few
TGTGCCAGCAGCCAGGGGGGGGGCCAAGAGACCCAGTACTTC,CASSQGGGQETQYF,-,14,TRBV7-3,TRBJ2-5,-
TGTGCCAGCAGCTTGGGGGGATTCCGGGACGGACTAATTGGGTACACTGAAGCTTTCTTT,CASSLGGFRDGLIGYTEAFF,-,20,TRBV7-2,TRBJ1-1,-
TGTGCCAGCAGCACAGGGACAGGAGGACAAGAGACCCAGTACTTC,CASSTGTGGQETQYF,TRBD1,15,TRBV7-6,TRBJ2-5,few
TGTGCCAGCAGGTCCGCGCTGAACACTGAAGCTTTCTTT,CASRSALNTEAFF,-,13,TRBV6-5,TRBJ1-1,-
TGCGCCAGCAGCCAAGAAAGAAACCTTAACACTGAAGCTTTCTTT,CASSQERNLNTEAFF,-,15,TRBV4-3,TRBJ1-1,-
TGTGCCAGCAGCGGGGTACTAGCGGGGGGTGAGCAGTTCTTC,CASSGVLAGGEQFF,TRBD2,14,TRBV9,TRBJ2-1,-
TGTGCCAGCAGCCCTTGGAGCGGGGGTTCCTACAATGAGCAGTTCTTC,CASSPWSGGSYNEQFF,TRBD2,16,TRBV11-2,TRBJ2-1,many
TGCAGTGCTGGGAACCCAGCGGGCTCTACTTTAGAGACCCAGTACTTC,CSAGNPAGSTLETQYF,-,16,TRBV20-1,TRBJ2-5,-
TGTGCCAGCTCACCAGTCGCAGGGCCCGAGTATGGCTACACCTTC,CASSPVAGPEYGYTF,-,15,TRBV18,TRBJ1-2,few